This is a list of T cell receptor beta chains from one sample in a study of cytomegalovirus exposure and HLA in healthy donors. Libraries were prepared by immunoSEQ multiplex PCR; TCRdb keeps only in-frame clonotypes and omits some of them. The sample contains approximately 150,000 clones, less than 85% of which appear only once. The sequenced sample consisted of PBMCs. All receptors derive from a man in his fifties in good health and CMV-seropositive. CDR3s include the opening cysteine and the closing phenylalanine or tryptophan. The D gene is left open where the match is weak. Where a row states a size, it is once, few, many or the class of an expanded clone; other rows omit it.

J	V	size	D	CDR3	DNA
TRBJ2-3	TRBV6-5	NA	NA	CASSRLGGGTDTQYF	TGTGCCAGCAGTCGACTTGGCGGGGGCACAGATACGCAGTATTTT
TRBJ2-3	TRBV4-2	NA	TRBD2	CASSLKRGTRISGDTQYF	TGTGCCAGCAGCCTAAAGCGCGGGACTAGGATTAGTGGAGATACGCAGTATTTT
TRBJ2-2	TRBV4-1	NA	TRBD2	CASSQGTSGRAGTGELFF	TGCGCCAGCAGCCAAGGAACTAGCGGGAGGGCCGGCACCGGGGAGCTGTTTTTT
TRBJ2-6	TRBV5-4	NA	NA	CASSLPAAGANVLTF	TGTGCCAGCAGCCTCCCGGCGGCTGGGGCCAACGTCCTGACTTTC
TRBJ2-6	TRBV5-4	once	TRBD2	CASSLGGGSGANVLTF	TGTGCCAGCAGCTTGGGGGGGGGTTCTGGGGCCAACGTCCTGACTTTC
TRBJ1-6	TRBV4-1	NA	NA	CASSQQVSYNSPLHF	TGCGCCAGCAGCCAACAGGTCAGCTATAATTCACCCCTCCACTTT
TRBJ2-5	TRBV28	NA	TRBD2	CASSFKSGRASETQYF	TGTGCCAGCAGTTTTAAGAGCGGGAGGGCTTCAGAGACCCAGTACTTC
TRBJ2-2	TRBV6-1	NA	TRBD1	CASSGPGDRDTGELFF	TGTGCCAGCAGTGGACCTGGGGACAGGGACACCGGGGAGCTGTTTTTT
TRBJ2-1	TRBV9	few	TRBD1	CASSTPSWGRGQNEQFF	TGTGCCAGCAGCACCCCCTCGTGGGGCAGGGGGCAGAATGAGCAGTTCTTC
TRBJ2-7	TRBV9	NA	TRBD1	CASSDAPGQISYEQYF	TGTGCCAGCAGCGATGCCCCGGGACAGATCTCCTACGAGCAGTACTTC
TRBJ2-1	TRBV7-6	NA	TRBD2	CASSFRSTSGRAEQFF	TGTGCCAGCAGCTTTCGGTCGACTAGCGGGAGGGCGGAGCAGTTCTTC
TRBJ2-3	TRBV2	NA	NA	CASSVLSDTQYF	TGTGCCAGCAGTGTTCTTAGCGATACGCAGTATTTT